A selection of T cell receptor beta chains follows, all from one sample in a study of OX40 agonist ivuxolimab in advanced cancers. Sequenced by immunoSEQ multiplex PCR; TCRdb stores in-frame clones only, minus some. The table lists over 65,000 clones, approximately 85% of them singletons. Sequenced material: CD4+ or CD8+ T cells sorted from blood, taken in a trial of the OX40 agonist ivuxolimab. All receptors derive from an adult with an advanced solid tumor such as melanoma, head and neck, liver or kidney cancer. Each CDR3 is given with its conserved first and last residue. The order of the fields is V gene, J gene, D gene, clone size, CDR3 protein, CDR3 DNA. The D gene is left open where the match is weak. The listing skips clone size in some rows; elsewhere it reads once, few, many or a size class.

v_call: TRBV7-6; j_call: TRBJ1-6; d_call: .; clone_size: once; cdr3_aa: CASSLIPGSRMDSPLHF; cdr3_nt: TGTGCCAGCAGTCTTATTCCAGGTTCCAGGATGGATTCACCCCTCCACTTT
v_call: TRBV5-1; j_call: TRBJ2-6; d_call: .; clone_size: .; cdr3_aa: CASSLNRANVLTF; cdr3_nt: TGCGCCAGCAGCTTGAACCGGGCCAACGTCCTGACTTTC
v_call: TRBV30; j_call: TRBJ1-1; d_call: .; clone_size: .; cdr3_aa: CAWARGRGNTEAFF; cdr3_nt: TGTGCCTGGGCTCGGGGGCGTGGGAACACTGAAGCTTTCTTT
v_call: TRBV7-2; j_call: TRBJ2-2; d_call: TRBD2; clone_size: .; cdr3_aa: CASSLSASGRRPGELFF; cdr3_nt: TGTGCCAGCAGCTTAAGTGCTAGCGGGAGACGACCCGGGGAGCTGTTTTTT
v_call: TRBV4-3; j_call: TRBJ2-2; d_call: .; clone_size: .; cdr3_aa: CASSQDSRRGELFF; cdr3_nt: TGCGCCAGCAGCCAAGATTCGAGGCGGGGGGAGCTGTTTTTT
v_call: TRBV19; j_call: TRBJ2-1; d_call: .; clone_size: .; cdr3_aa: CASSQVRSGEQFF; cdr3_nt: TGTGCCAGTAGTCAGGTCAGATCGGGTGAGCAGTTCTTC
v_call: TRBV7-3; j_call: TRBJ2-1; d_call: .; clone_size: .; cdr3_aa: CASSLGAEGRNEQFF; cdr3_nt: TGTGCCAGCAGCTTAGGGGCGGAGGGAAGAAATGAGCAGTTCTTC
v_call: TRBV19; j_call: TRBJ2-7; d_call: TRBD1; clone_size: .; cdr3_aa: CASSRLPQGSSYEQYF; cdr3_nt: TGTGCCAGTAGTCGTCTCCCACAGGGGAGCTCCTACGAGCAGTACTTC
v_call: TRBV5-6; j_call: TRBJ1-4; d_call: TRBD1; clone_size: .; cdr3_aa: CASSLGGQGSEKLFF; cdr3_nt: TGTGCCAGCAGCTTGGGGGGACAGGGGTCTGAAAAACTGTTTTTT
v_call: TRBV5-1; j_call: TRBJ2-1; d_call: .; clone_size: .; cdr3_aa: CASSPPGYGRQRFF; cdr3_nt: TGCGCCAGCAGCCCGCCGGGTTACGGGAGACAACGGTTCTTC
v_call: TRBV7-2; j_call: TRBJ1-1; d_call: TRBD1; clone_size: .; cdr3_aa: CASSQQGGYTEAFF; cdr3_nt: TGTGCCAGCAGCCAACAGGGGGGTTACACTGAAGCTTTCTTT
v_call: TRBV2; j_call: TRBJ2-7; d_call: TRBD2; clone_size: once; cdr3_aa: CASSVTSGSGEQYF; cdr3_nt: TGTGCCAGCAGTGTTACCAGCGGGAGCGGCGAGCAGTACTTC
v_call: TRBV6-6; j_call: TRBJ1-1; d_call: TRBD1; clone_size: .; cdr3_aa: CASSQQGARAFF; cdr3_nt: TGTGCCAGCAGTCAGCAGGGGGCGCGAGCTTTCTTT
v_call: TRBV5-5; j_call: TRBJ2-5; d_call: .; clone_size: few; cdr3_aa: CASSLVVRAEETQYF; cdr3_nt: TGTGCCAGCAGCTTGGTCGTACGGGCGGAAGAGACCCAGTACTTC
v_call: TRBV6-6; j_call: TRBJ2-3; d_call: .; clone_size: .; cdr3_aa: CASSYYSEQGLQYF; cdr3_nt: TGTGCCAGCAGTTATTACTCCGAACAGGGTTTGCAGTATTTT
v_call: TRBV2; j_call: TRBJ2-3; d_call: TRBD2; clone_size: .; cdr3_aa: CASSPLAGGRDTQYF; cdr3_nt: TGTGCCAGCAGTCCTCTAGCGGGAGGGAGGGATACGCAGTATTTT
v_call: TRBV11-2; j_call: TRBJ2-5; d_call: TRBD2; clone_size: .; cdr3_aa: CASSLGVAGGEGETQYF; cdr3_nt: TGTGCCAGCAGCTTAGGTGTAGCGGGAGGGGAGGGGGAGACCCAGTACTTC
v_call: TRBV25-1; j_call: TRBJ2-5; d_call: .; clone_size: .; cdr3_aa: CASSVATDQETQYF; cdr3_nt: TGTGCCAGCAGTGTTGCGACAGACCAAGAGACCCAGTACTTC
v_call: TRBV7-9; j_call: TRBJ2-2; d_call: .; clone_size: .; cdr3_aa: CASSRVPGRGFF; cdr3_nt: TGTGCCAGCAGCAGAGTCCCGGGCCGCGGGTTTTTT
v_call: TRBV7-8; j_call: TRBJ1-5; d_call: .; clone_size: once; cdr3_aa: CASSLWGGVQPQHF; cdr3_nt: TGTGCCAGCAGCTTATGGGGTGGGGTTCAGCCCCAGCATTTT
v_call: TRBV29-1; j_call: TRBJ1-1; d_call: .; clone_size: .; cdr3_aa: CSVDRGGVGATEAFF; cdr3_nt: TGCAGCGTTGACCGGGGGGGAGTTGGTGCCACTGAAGCTTTCTTT
v_call: TRBV20-1; j_call: TRBJ2-7; d_call: TRBD1; clone_size: .; cdr3_aa: CSASGGGEQYF; cdr3_nt: TGCAGTGCTTCAGGGGGTGGAGAGCAGTACTTC
v_call: TRBV5-1; j_call: TRBJ1-1; d_call: .; clone_size: .; cdr3_aa: CASSANLREAFF; cdr3_nt: TGCGCCAGCTCCGCGAACCTCAGGGAAGCTTTCTTT
v_call: TRBV7-2; j_call: TRBJ1-5; d_call: .; clone_size: few; cdr3_aa: CASSLAISSGSNQPQHF; cdr3_nt: TGTGCCAGCAGCTTAGCGATAAGTTCAGGGTCAAATCAGCCCCAGCATTTT
v_call: TRBV27; j_call: TRBJ2-1; d_call: .; clone_size: .; cdr3_aa: CASSLSGPRVIAPSSYNEQFF; cdr3_nt: TGTGCCAGCAGTTTATCGGGCCCTCGGGTGATAGCCCCGAGCTCCTACAATGAGCAGTTCTTC
v_call: TRBV5-4; j_call: TRBJ2-3; d_call: TRBD1; clone_size: .; cdr3_aa: CASGRTGVRDTQYF; cdr3_nt: TGTGCCAGCGGAAGGACAGGGGTAAGAGATACGCAGTATTTT